This TCR beta chain originates from a study of blood T cell repertoires in COVID-19. Across the whole study: Some COVID-19 samples were acute and others convalescent; all came from the United States, Italy and Spain. PBMCs, B-cell-depleted T cells, or T cells were the source of the cDNA or gDNA that made up the material.

One Seattle source followed patients from active infection through their disease course. The authors' processing: How many nucleated cells were present was estimated from reference gene primer amplification. Generated by immunoSEQ multiplex PCR, the TCRdb table keeps only in-frame clones and is missing some. V and J calls and clone size are copied from that table; D and trimming were computed from the DNA. The sample consists of some 370,000 clones, around 87% of them appearing once. The source is a woman aged 25 to 45 with COVID-19, enrolled during active disease. Sequencing was carried out using peripheral blood.

The CDR3 coding sequence is TGTGCCAGCAGCTTAATTGCGGGAGAGAACAATGAGCAGTTCTTC. Protein product: CASSLIAGENNEQFF. The chain carries TRBV7-9 and TRBJ2-1, with 7 nucleotides matching TRBD2. CDR3 size: 15 residues. Germline CDR1 reads SEHNR; CDR2 reads FQNEAQ (reference sequence). J was trimmed by 5 bases and V by 2 bases; bases with no gene match: 6.